A single sample gave rise to the 32 T cell receptor beta chains below, sequenced in a study of cytomegalovirus exposure and HLA in healthy donors. Here immunoSEQ multiplex PCR was the method, and the copy in TCRdb shows in-frame clones only, minus some. The data show more than 200,000 clones, around 91% seen once. Sequencing used PBMCs. The receptors here all came from a woman younger than 45 in good health and CMV-seronegative.

This clone occurred once. The V call is TRBV30, the J call TRBJ2-3; D possibly corresponds to TRBD1 (5 bases). Trimming left V 0 bases short and J 1 base short, with 11 bases between. Germline V gives CDR1 GTSNPN, CDR2 SVGIG (reference sequence). CDR3 size: 15 residues. CDR3 sequence (DNA): TGTGCCTGGAGTGTGACCAGGGTAGGCACAGATACGCAGTATTTT. It encodes CAWSVTRVGTDTQYF.

This chain uses TRBV7-8 with TRBJ2-1; 13 bases match TRBD2. Losses at the gene ends were 2 bases for V and 8 bases for J; bases not matched to a gene: 9. The CDR3 spans 17 residues. CDR1 and CDR2 (germline): SGHVS, FQNEAQ. This chain's CDR3 is CASSLRRTSGSPHEQFF. CDR3 bases: TGTGCCAGCAGCTTAAGGCGGACTAGCGGGAGTCCACATGAGCAGTTCTTC.

The gene calls are TRBV7-2 and TRBJ2-3, with 9 positions matching TRBD2. From germline, CDR1 is SGHTA and CDR2 FQGNSA. V dropped 1 base and J dropped 4; count of bases not matched to a gene: 6. The CDR3 runs 16 residues. CDR3 in DNA: TGTGCCAGCAGCTTAGGTGGCGGGAGGGCCGCAGATACGCAGTATTTT. Protein sequence: CASSLGGGRAADTQYF.

The chain uses TRBV28 and TRBJ2-7; D is perhaps TRBD2 (5 bases). The CDR3 contains 15 residues. Germline CDR1 MDHEN, CDR2 SYDVKM. V lost 5 bases and J lost 6, with 20 bases in between. CDR3 sequence: CASSTRPSGVGEQYF. CDR3 in DNA: TGTGCCAGCAGTACTAGACCGTCGGGTGTGGGCGAGCAGTACTTC.

The chain couples TRBV6-1 to TRBJ2-7, with TRBD2 identical over 7 bases. CDR3 length equals 15 residues. J was trimmed by 2 bases and V by 1 base; bases with no gene match: 5. CDR1 and CDR2 from the germline V gene are MNHNS and SASEGT. Written as DNA, the CDR3 is TGTGCCAGCAGTGAAGTGGCGGGAGCCCCCTACGAGCAGTACTTC. Translating gives CASSEVAGAPYEQYF.

The chain combines TRBV29-1 with TRBJ2-1; 7 nucleotides line up with TRBD2. The length of the CDR3 is 13 residues. V was clipped by 5 bases and J by 7 bases; unmatched bases: 8. In germline, CDR1 is SQVTM, CDR2 ANQGSEA. The chain's CDR3 is CSVSREVGNEQFF. CDR3 sequence (DNA): TGCAGCGTTAGTCGGGAGGTCGGGAATGAGCAGTTCTTC.

The gene calls are TRBV11-3 and TRBJ2-7; D is perhaps TRBD1 (6 bases). Germline V gene data show CDR1 as SGHNT and CDR2 as YENEEA. V was trimmed by 4 bases and J by 3 bases, leaving 19 bases between them. The CDR3 covers 16 residues. CDR3 amino acids: CASSSRTGPHFYEQYF. For the CDR3, the DNA is TGTGCCAGCAGCTCTCGTACAGGGCCTCACTTCTACGAGCAGTACTTC.

V usage is TRBV7-9 and J usage is TRBJ1-1, with 7 bases fitting TRBD1. The CDR3 loop spans 15 amino acids. Looked up from germline, CDR1 is SEHNR and CDR2 is FQNEAQ (reference sequence). J was trimmed by 3 bases and V by 1 base; bases with no gene match: 5. CDR3 nucleotide sequence: TGTGCCAGCAGCTTAGTCGAGGGGGCGCACACTGAAGCTTTCTTT. It specifies CASSLVEGAHTEAFF.

The V call is TRBV5-1, the J call TRBJ2-6; D is unresolved. Germline V CDR1 and CDR2: SGHRS, YFSETQ. The CDR3 has 15 residues. The germline V and J ends were trimmed by 0 bases and 0 bases, with 4 bases remaining between them. In nucleotides, the CDR3 is TGCGCCAGCAGCTTGGGATTCTCTGGGGCCAACGTCCTGACTTTC. Its translation: CASSLGFSGANVLTF.

The rearrangement joins TRBV5-1 to TRBJ1-5; D might be TRBD1 (6 bases). Germline V CDR1 and CDR2: SGHRS, YFSETQ. Trimming shortened V by 2 bases and J by 5 bases, and 8 bases separated the two germline ends. This CDR3 region has 13 residues. The CDR3 loop reads CASSFEGDQPQHF. The DNA for the CDR3 is TGCGCCAGCAGCTTCGAGGGGGATCAGCCCCAGCATTTT.

J is TRBJ1-1 and V is TRBV4-3; TRBD1 is a possible D gene (5 bases). This CDR3 has 16 residues. CDR1 and CDR2 (germline): LGHNA, YSLEER. Trimming shortened V by 0 bases and J by 0 bases, and 11 bases separated the two germline ends. Here the CDR3 DNA reads TGCGCCAGCAGCCAAGATCCCAGGGTCATGAACACTGAAGCTTTCTTT. Translating gives CASSQDPRVMNTEAFF.

The chain carries TRBV7-2 and TRBJ2-1; no definite D call. Germline V CDR1 and CDR2: SGHTA, FQGNSA. The CDR3 consists of 14 residues. The V end lost 1 base, the J end lost 9 bases, and 13 bases lay between the germline ends. CDR3 nucleotides: TGTGCCAGCAGCTTAGGTCTAGGGCACGGTGAGCAGTTCTTC. Protein: CASSLGLGHGEQFF.

The chain has TRBV30 and TRBJ1-1, with 9 bases lining up with TRBD1. This CDR3 comprises 13 residues. Germline CDR1 and CDR2: GTSNPN and SVGIG (reference sequence). V lost 5 bases, J lost 7 bases, and 8 bases stayed unmatched. CDR3 protein: CAWGGQGLREAFF. The DNA for the CDR3 is TGTGCCTGGGGAGGACAGGGGCTTCGTGAAGCTTTCTTT.

This chain connects TRBV29-1 to TRBJ2-1; D gene unclear. This CDR3 is built from 13 residues. Germline CDR1 is SQVTM and CDR2 is ANQGSEA. V gave up 1 base and J gave up 6 bases, with 10 bases separating them. In DNA form, the CDR3 reads TGCAGCGTTGAAGTCCCGCCGGGCAATGAGCAGTTCTTC. It encodes CSVEVPPGNEQFF.

The gene calls are TRBV4-1 and TRBJ1-5, with D hard to call. The V and J ends lost 0 bases and 7 bases respectively, with 7 bases between them. The CDR3 length is 13 residues. Germline values: CDR1 MGHRA, CDR2 YSYEKL. Written as DNA, the CDR3 is TGCGCCAGCAGCCAAGAGTTCGAGCAGCCCCAGCATTTT. This encodes CASSQEFEQPQHF.

The chain has TRBV10-3 and TRBJ2-5, with 10 bases identical to TRBD2. In germline, CDR1 is ENHRY, CDR2 SYGVKD. CDR3 length: 19 residues. The junction had 14 bases not matched to a gene; V was cut back by 2 bases and J by 2 bases. As DNA, the CDR3 is TGTGCCATCAGTGAGCCAAATCCGGGACTAGCGAACGGGCAAGAGACCCAGTACTTC. It specifies CAISEPNPGLANGQETQYF.

The chain combines TRBV4-2 with TRBJ1-2; no clear D. V lost 0 bases and J 4 bases, leaving 12 bases between the germline ends. Per germline, CDR1 LGHNA and CDR2 YNFKEQ. This CDR3 region has 15 residues. Here the CDR3 reads CASSQDPEQLYGYTF. The CDR3 region has the DNA TGTGCCAGCAGCCAAGATCCTGAACAGCTCTATGGCTACACCTTC.

The V and J genes are TRBV25-1 and TRBJ2-3; no reliable D call. Per the germline V gene, CDR1 is MGHDK and CDR2 is SYGVNS. Deletions cut 6 bases from V and 1 base from J, with 11 bases between. CDR3 length: 14 residues. The CDR3 DNA reads as TGTGCCAGCAGGATCGGTGGGGGCACAGATACGCAGTATTTT. Protein product: CASRIGGGTDTQYF. The full variable domain, rest sourced from reference TRBV25-1 and TRBJ2-3, is EADIYQTPRYLVIGTGKKITLECSQTMGHDKMYWYQQDPGMELHLIHYSYGVNSTEKGDLSSESTVSRIRTEHFPLTLESARPSHTSQYLCASRIGGGTDTQYFGPGTRLTVL.

The chain uses TRBV27 and TRBJ2-2, with D possibly TRBD1 on 6 matching bases. CDR1 is MNHEY, CDR2 SMNVEV, per germline (reference sequence). This CDR3 spans 17 amino acids. V lost 1 base and J lost 1, with 13 bases in between. CDR3 amino acids: CASSLLLQGENTGELFF. Written as DNA, the CDR3 is TGTGCCAGCAGTTTATTGCTACAGGGAGAGAACACCGGGGAGCTGTTTTTT.

This chain joins TRBV29-1 and TRBJ1-5; 7 nucleotides agree with TRBD1. This CDR3 comprises 13 residues. Germline V gene lookup returns CDR1 SQVTM and CDR2 ANQGSEA. This CDR3 reads CRGKKGADQPQHF. DNA of the CDR3: TGCAGGGGGAAAAAGGGGGCCGATCAGCCCCAGCATTTT. Based on the CDR3 plus reference TRBV29-1 and TRBJ1-5, the full variable domain is SAVISQKPSRDICQRGTSLTIQCQVDSQVTMMFWYRQQPGQSLTLIATANQGSEATYESGFVIDKFPISRPNLTFSTLTVSNMSPEDSSIYLCRGKKGADQPQHFGDGTRLSIL.

In its sample, this clone was seen a few times. The chain employs TRBV2 and TRBJ2-7; TRBD1 agrees at 11 bases. Germline V CDR1 and CDR2: SNHLY, FYNNEI. This CDR3 is built from 14 residues. The V segment lost 6 bases and the J segment 2 bases; nucleotides outside the gene matches: 3. CDR3 DNA sequence: TGTGCCAGCAGGGGGACAGGGGGAACCTACGAGCAGTACTTC. Protein product: CASRGTGGTYEQYF.

This rearrangement joins TRBV7-9 to TRBJ2-3; D not resolved. Per germline, CDR1 SEHNR and CDR2 FQNEAQ (reference sequence). Deletions cut 5 bases from V and 2 bases from J, with 5 bases between. This CDR3 has 12 residues. The CDR3: CASSRFTDTQYF. CDR3 coding DNA: TGTGCCAGCAGCCGGTTCACAGATACGCAGTATTTT.

The V and J genes are TRBV7-2 and TRBJ2-5; 12 nucleotides align to TRBD2. The germline CDR1 and CDR2 sequences are SGHTA and FQGNSA. V shed 5 bases and J 7 bases; nucleotides not matched to a gene: 8. The length of the CDR3 is 15 residues. Here the CDR3 reads CASSPLAGGKWTQYF. CDR3 in DNA: TGTGCCAGCAGCCCTCTAGCGGGAGGGAAATGGACCCAGTACTTC.

J is TRBJ2-3 and V is TRBV18; the D gene is possibly TRBD2 (5 bases). The germline V and J ends were trimmed by 2 bases and 6 bases, with 9 bases remaining between them. CDR1 KGHSH and CDR2 LQKENI come from the germline V gene. The CDR3 is made up of 13 amino acids. CDR3 sequence reads: CASSPLEGDTQYF. CDR3 DNA: TGTGCCAGCTCACCATTAGAGGGTGATACGCAGTATTTT. The full variable domain, with the rest looked up from reference TRBV18 and TRBJ2-3, is NAGVMQNPRHLVRRRGQEARLRCSPMKGHSHVYWYRQLPEEGLKFMVYLQKENIIDESGMPKERFSAEFPKEGPSILRIQQVVRGDSAAYFCASSPLEGDTQYFGPGTRLTVL.

This chain joins TRBV10-2 and TRBJ2-7; unclear D gene. The germline V and J ends were trimmed by 5 bases and 0 bases, with 5 bases remaining between them. Germline-derived CDR1 and CDR2 are WSHSY and SAAADI. The CDR3 sequence is 12 residues long. The chain's CDR3 is CASSLSSYEQYF. CDR3 nucleotide sequence: TGCGCCAGCAGTTTGAGCTCCTACGAGCAGTACTTC.

This sequence joins TRBV28 and TRBJ1-1; D unclear. From germline, CDR1 is MDHEN and CDR2 SYDVKM. The CDR3 spans 13 residues. V dropped 6 bases and J dropped 2 bases, with 10 bases sitting between them. CDR3 bases: TGTGCCAGCAGAACAGAGTATAACACTGAAGCTTTCTTT. Translated: CASRTEYNTEAFF. Filled out from reference TRBV28 and TRBJ1-1, the complete variable domain reads DVKVTQSSRYLVKRTGEKVFLECVQDMDHENMFWYRQDPGLGLRLIYFSYDVKMKEKGDIPEGYSVSREKKERFSLILESASTNQTSMYLCASRTEYNTEAFFGQGTRLTVV.

The J gene is TRBJ2-7, the V gene TRBV10-3; D might be TRBD2 (5 bases). With 4 bases removed from V and 2 bases from J, the gap between germline ends came to 18 bases. The CDR3 consists of 16 residues. The germline CDR1 and CDR2 sequences are ENHRY and SYGVKD. CDR3 nucleotide sequence: TGTGCCATCAGTGGCGGGCTAGACGATAGAGCCTACGAGCAGTACTTC. Amino acid sequence: CAISGGLDDRAYEQYF.

The chain combines TRBV11-1 with TRBJ2-2, with 14 bases lining up with TRBD2. This CDR3 has 16 amino acids. Trimming at V came to 5 bases and at J to 5 bases, leaving 4 bases not matched to a gene. CDR1 is SGHAT and CDR2 is FQDESV in the germline V gene (reference sequence). The CDR3 coding sequence is TGTGCCAGCAGCAAGGGACTAGCGGGAGCTACCGGGGAGCTGTTTTTT. This translates into CASSKGLAGATGELFF.

V usage is TRBV28 and J usage is TRBJ2-1, with no clear D. The germline V and J ends were trimmed by 3 bases and 1 base, with 7 bases remaining between them. Germline CDR1 reads MDHEN; CDR2 reads SYDVKM. This CDR3 region has 14 residues. The CDR3 protein is CASSFGVSYNEQFF. The CDR3 DNA reads as TGTGCCAGCAGTTTTGGAGTTTCCTACAATGAGCAGTTCTTC.

The chain is built from TRBV6-6 and TRBJ2-5, with D possibly matching TRBD2 (5 bases). This CDR3 spans 15 amino acids. Germline CDR1 is MNHNY and CDR2 is SVGAGI (reference sequence). V was shortened by 2 bases and J by 5 bases, with 15 bases between the two germline ends. Here the CDR3 reads CASSYQGRGSETQYF. CDR3 nucleotides: TGTGCCAGCAGTTACCAAGGACGGGGATCGGAGACCCAGTACTTC.

This clone was recorded once. V and J are TRBV11-2 and TRBJ2-5, with 10 bases identical to TRBD1. Germline CDR1 and CDR2: SGHAT and FQNNGV. V shed 1 base and J 5 bases; nucleotides not matched to a gene: 7. CDR3 length: 16 amino acids. CDR3 residues: CASSLARGQGRETQYF. CDR3 in DNA: TGTGCCAGCAGCTTAGCTCGGGGACAGGGGCGGGAGACCCAGTACTTC.

V is TRBV27 and J is TRBJ2-1; 11 nucleotides line up with TRBD2. This CDR3 has 18 amino acids. V shed 4 bases and J 9 bases; nucleotides not matched to a gene: 17. Germline V gene lookup returns CDR1 MNHEY and CDR2 SMNVEV (reference sequence). The DNA for the CDR3 is TGTGCCAGCAGTTCGGTCGGGGTTCGTAGCGGGAGGGCCGTTGAGCAGTTCTTC. Translating it yields CASSSVGVRSGRAVEQFF.